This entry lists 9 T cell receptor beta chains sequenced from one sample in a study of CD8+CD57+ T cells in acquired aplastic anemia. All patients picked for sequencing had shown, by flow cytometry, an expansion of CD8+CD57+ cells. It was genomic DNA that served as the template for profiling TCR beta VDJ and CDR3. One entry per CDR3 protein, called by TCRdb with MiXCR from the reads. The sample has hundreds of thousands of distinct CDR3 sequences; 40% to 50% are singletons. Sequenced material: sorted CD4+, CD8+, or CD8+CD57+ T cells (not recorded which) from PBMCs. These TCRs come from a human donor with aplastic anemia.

The CDR3 protein is CASSLSGGPGETQYF. The DNA of the CDR3 is TGTGCCAGCAGCTTAAGTGGGGGGCCGGGGGAGACCCAGTACTTC. The chain employs TRBV7-2 and TRBJ2-5; D is tentatively TRBD1 or TRBD2 (6 bases each). This CDR3 comprises 15 residues. The germline V gene encodes CDR1 SGHTA and CDR2 FQGNSA. The germline V and J ends were trimmed by 2 bases and 5 bases, with 15 bases remaining between them.

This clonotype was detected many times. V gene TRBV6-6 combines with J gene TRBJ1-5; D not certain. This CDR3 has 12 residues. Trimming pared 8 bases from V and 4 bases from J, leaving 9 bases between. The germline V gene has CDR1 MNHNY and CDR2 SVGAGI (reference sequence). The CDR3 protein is CASGVFNQPQHF. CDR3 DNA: TGTGCCAGCGGAGTCTTTAATCAGCCCCAGCATTTT.

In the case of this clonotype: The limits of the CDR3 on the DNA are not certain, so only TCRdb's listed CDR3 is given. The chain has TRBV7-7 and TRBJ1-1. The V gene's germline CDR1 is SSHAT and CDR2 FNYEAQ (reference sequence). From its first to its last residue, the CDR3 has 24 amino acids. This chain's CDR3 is CASSIYLCSARYRNLPGGGTEAFF.

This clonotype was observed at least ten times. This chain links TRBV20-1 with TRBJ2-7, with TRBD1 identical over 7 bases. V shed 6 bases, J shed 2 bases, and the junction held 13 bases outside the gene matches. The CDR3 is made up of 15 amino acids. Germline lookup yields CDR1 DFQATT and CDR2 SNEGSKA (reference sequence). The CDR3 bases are TGCAGTGCGATATCTCCGGGACAGCACACCTACGAGCAGTACTTC. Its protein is CSAISPGQHTYEQYF.

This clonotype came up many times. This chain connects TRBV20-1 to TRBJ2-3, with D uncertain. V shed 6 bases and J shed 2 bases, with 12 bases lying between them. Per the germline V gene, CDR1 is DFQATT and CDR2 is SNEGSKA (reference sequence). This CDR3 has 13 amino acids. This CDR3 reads CSAIRSLTDTQYF. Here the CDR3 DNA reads TGCAGTGCGATAAGGTCACTCACAGATACGCAGTATTTT.

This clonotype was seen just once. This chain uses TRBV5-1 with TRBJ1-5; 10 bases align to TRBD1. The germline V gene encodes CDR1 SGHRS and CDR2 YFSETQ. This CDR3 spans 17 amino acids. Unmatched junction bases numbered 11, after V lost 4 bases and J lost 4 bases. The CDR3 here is CASSQDGTGDWNQPQHF. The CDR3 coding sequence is TGCGCCAGCAGCCAAGATGGGACAGGGGATTGGAATCAGCCCCAGCATTTT.

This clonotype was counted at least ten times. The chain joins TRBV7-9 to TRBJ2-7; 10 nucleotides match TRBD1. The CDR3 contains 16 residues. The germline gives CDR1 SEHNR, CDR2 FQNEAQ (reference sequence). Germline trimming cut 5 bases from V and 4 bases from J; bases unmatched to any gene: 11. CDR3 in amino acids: CASSHEYRTGGYEQYF. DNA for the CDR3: TGTGCCAGCAGCCACGAATACCGGACAGGGGGTTACGAGCAGTACTTC.

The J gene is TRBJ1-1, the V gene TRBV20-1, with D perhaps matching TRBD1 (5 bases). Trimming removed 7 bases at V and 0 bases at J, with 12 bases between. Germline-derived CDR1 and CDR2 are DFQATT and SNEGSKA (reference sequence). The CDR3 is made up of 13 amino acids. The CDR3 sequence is CSVAGTMNTEAFF. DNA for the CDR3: TGCAGTGTTGCAGGGACCATGAACACTGAAGCTTTCTTT.

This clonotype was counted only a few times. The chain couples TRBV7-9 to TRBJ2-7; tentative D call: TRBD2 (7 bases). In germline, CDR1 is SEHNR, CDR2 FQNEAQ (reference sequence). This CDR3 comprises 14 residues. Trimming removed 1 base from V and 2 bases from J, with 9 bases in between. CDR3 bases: TGTGCCAGCAGCTTAGAGGGGGGGCCCTACGAGCAGTACTTC. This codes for CASSLEGGPYEQYF.